A selection of T cell receptor beta chains follows, all from one sample in a study of CD8+CD57+ T cells in acquired aplastic anemia. In TCRdb, the reads were re-called with MiXCR into one record per CDR3 protein. Seen here are approximately 160,000 distinct CDR3 sequences, roughly 47% observed once, and the top ten hold 1.1%. Specimen: sorted CD4+, CD8+, or CD8+CD57+ T cells (not recorded which) from PBMCs. Receptors were obtained from a human donor in good health. Each CDR3 is given without its conserved first and last residue. The order of the fields is J gene, V gene, CDR3 protein.

j_gene: TRBJ2-1
v_gene: TRBV3-1
CDR3aa: ASSQSRSGGSGNEQF

j_gene: TRBJ2-7
v_gene: TRBV5-1
CDR3aa: ASSSDRDSSYEQY

j_gene: TRBJ2-1
v_gene: TRBV4-1
CDR3aa: ASSQRDLSSYNEQF

j_gene: TRBJ2-1
v_gene: TRBV20-1
CDR3aa: SARDFRYHEQF

j_gene: TRBJ2-7
v_gene: TRBV18
CDR3aa: ASSGQATPYEQY

j_gene: TRBJ2-7
v_gene: TRBV20-1
CDR3aa: SAGRSGTYEQY

j_gene: TRBJ2-1
v_gene: TRBV29-1
CDR3aa: SGGTGLSYNEQF

j_gene: TRBJ2-5
v_gene: TRBV5-1
CDR3aa: ASSSAWTGRETQY

j_gene: TRBJ1-6
v_gene: TRBV7-9
CDR3aa: ASSFLKPPYNSPLH

j_gene: TRBJ1-6
v_gene: TRBV3-1
CDR3aa: ASSPKGTGNSPLH

j_gene: TRBJ1-5
v_gene: TRBV19
CDR3aa: ASQQGAHQPQH